This TCR beta chain was retrieved from a study of blood T cell repertoires in COVID-19. Assay used: immunoSEQ multiplex PCR; TCRdb lists only in-frame clones, some missing. Of 150,000 to 200,000 clones listed, over 85% were seen once; the top ten hold roughly 2%. Trimming pared 7 bases from V and 3 bases from J, leaving 21 bases between. Germline values: CDR1 SGHTS, CDR2 YDEGEE. This CDR3 region has 16 residues. The sequence derives from a woman aged 55-70 years with COVID-19, enrolled during active disease. The chain combines TRBV5-8 with TRBJ2-3; D is possibly TRBD2 (6 bases). The material sequenced was peripheral blood. CDR3: CASGGYRTTATDTQYF. The CDR3 coding sequence is TGTGCCAGCGGAGGGTACAGGACGACGGCGACAGATACGCAGTATTTT.